Each of the 2 T cell receptor beta chains below was sequenced from the same sample in a study of Graves' ophthalmopathy and Graves' hyperthyroidism listed by TCRdb under 2018. TCRdb shows the sequencer as Illumina HiSeq 2000. TCR beta CDR3 regions were amplified from RNA transcripts for repertoire sequencing. The first round of RT-PCR was done with HTBI primers and the Qiagen OneStep RT-PCR kit, and was followed by a second round of multiplex PCR, then size selection and purification. Clones were called with MiXCR by TCRdb after fastp trimmed the public reads at Q25, and only in-frame beta chains were retained. Rows are unified per CDR3 protein, each entry keeping the most common DNA and genes. A total of 350,000 to 400,000 distinct CDR3 sequences appear in this sample, around 20% of them only once. The ten biggest clones cover approximately 1.4% of the sample. The sequenced sample was peripheral blood. The source is a woman between 18 and 30 years old with Graves' ophthalmopathy. Donor details come from another sample of the same person, matched by shared clones.

The rearrangement joins TRBV2 to TRBJ1-2, with a possible D match to TRBD1 (6 bases). Germline loops: CDR1 SNHLY, CDR2 FYNNEI. V was clipped by 7 bases and J by 5 bases, with 26 bases between them. The CDR3 is made up of 17 amino acids. CDR3 nucleotides: TGTGCCAGCACCCGGGAGGCAGGGACGGGGGCCGGTTATGGCTACACCTTC. Amino acids: CASTREAGTGAGYGYTF.

Worth noting for this clonotype: Its ends do not fully match the called genes, so a read error is possible. The chain is built from TRBV12-3 or TRBV12-4 and TRBJ2-7, with TRBD1 identical over 8 bases. This CDR3 contains 12 residues. This CDR3 reads CASSLQTGERIF. CDR3 bases: TGTGCCAGCAGTTTACAGACAGGGGAGCGGATTTTC.